This T cell receptor (beta chain) came from a study of T cells in localized non-small cell lung cancer. Whole-study findings and limits: Sequencing involved a lone tumor region, leaving heterogeneity possible. A denser population of T cells in blood accompanied longer overall survival. Maximal T cell clonality occurred in uninvolved adjacent lung, with tumor ranking below it. Appearance in adjacent lung was seen for a median about 60 of the top 100 tumor clones.

TCRdb's copy holds only in-frame clones and misses some; the assay was immunoSEQ multiplex PCR. The profile shows roughly 77,000 clones, roughly 91% of them singletons. Per the germline V gene, CDR1 is KGHSH and CDR2 is LQKENI. The ends were cut back, 2 bases at V and 6 bases at J, with 10 bases in the middle. This CDR3 has 13 amino acids. This clone was recorded once. Antigen specificity is unknown. The rearrangement links TRBV18 to TRBJ1-2; D call uncertain. This receptor was obtained from a woman aged 40 to 75 with stage I squamous cell lung carcinoma. Sequencing was performed on peripheral blood, taken before any cancer treatment. As DNA, the CDR3 is TGTGCCAGCTCACCAATGTCAGATAATGGCTACACCTTC. Protein product: CASSPMSDNGYTF.